This T cell receptor beta chain was sequenced during a study of blood T cell repertoires in COVID-19. Study as a whole: Acute-phase and convalescent COVID-19 samples originated in the United States, Italy and Spain. Sources were T cells, B-cell-depleted T cells, or PBMCs; the material itself was cDNA or gDNA.

Original processing notes: Reference gene primer amplification gave nucleated cell count estimates. TCRdb's copy holds only in-frame clones and misses some; the assay was immunoSEQ multiplex PCR. The V and J calls and clone size are taken from that table; D and trimming were inferred from the DNA. Counted here are 200,000 to 250,000 clones, about four fifths occurring once; the ten biggest clones make up approximately 6.2%. Donors were grouped by their self-reported clinical history. The CDR3 consists of 14 residues. The germline V gene encodes CDR1 GTSNPN and CDR2 SVGIG (reference sequence). The V end was cut by 2 bases, the J end by 0 bases, with 8 bases between.

V gene TRBV30 combines with J gene TRBJ1-3, with D tentatively TRBD1 (6 bases). This TCR derives from a woman aged 40-49 years who had recovered from COVID-19. Material for sequencing was PBMCs or T cells enriched from blood (not recorded which). CDR3 bases: TGTGCCTGGAGTAGGGGGTACTCTGGAAACACCATATATTTT. Its translation: CAWSRGYSGNTIYF.